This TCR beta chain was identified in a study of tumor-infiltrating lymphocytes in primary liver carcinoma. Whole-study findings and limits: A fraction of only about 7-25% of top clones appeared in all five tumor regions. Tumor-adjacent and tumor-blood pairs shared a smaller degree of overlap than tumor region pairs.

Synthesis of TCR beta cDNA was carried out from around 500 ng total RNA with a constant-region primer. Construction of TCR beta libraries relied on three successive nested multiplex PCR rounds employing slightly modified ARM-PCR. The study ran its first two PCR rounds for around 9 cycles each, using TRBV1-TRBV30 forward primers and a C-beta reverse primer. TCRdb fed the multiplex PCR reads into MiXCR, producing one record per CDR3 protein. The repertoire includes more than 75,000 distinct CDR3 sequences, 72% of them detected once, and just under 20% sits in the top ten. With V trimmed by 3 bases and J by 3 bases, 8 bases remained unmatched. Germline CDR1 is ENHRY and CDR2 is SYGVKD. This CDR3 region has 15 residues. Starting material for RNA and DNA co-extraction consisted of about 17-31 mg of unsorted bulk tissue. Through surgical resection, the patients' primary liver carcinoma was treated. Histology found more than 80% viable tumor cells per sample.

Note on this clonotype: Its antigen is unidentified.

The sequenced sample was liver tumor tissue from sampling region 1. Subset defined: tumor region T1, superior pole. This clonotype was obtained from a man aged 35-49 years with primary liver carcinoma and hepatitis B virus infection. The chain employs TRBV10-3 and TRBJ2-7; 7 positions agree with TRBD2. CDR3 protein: CAISDPRTSHYEQYF. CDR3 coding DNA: TGTGCCATCAGTGACCCTCGGACTAGTCACTACGAGCAGTACTTC.